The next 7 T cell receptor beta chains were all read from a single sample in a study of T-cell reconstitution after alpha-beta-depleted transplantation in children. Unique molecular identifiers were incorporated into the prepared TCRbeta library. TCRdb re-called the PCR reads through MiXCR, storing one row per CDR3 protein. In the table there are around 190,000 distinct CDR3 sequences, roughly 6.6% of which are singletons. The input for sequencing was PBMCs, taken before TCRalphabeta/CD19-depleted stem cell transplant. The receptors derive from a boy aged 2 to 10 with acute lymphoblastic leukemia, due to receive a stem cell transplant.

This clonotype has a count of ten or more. CDR3 sequence (DNA): TGTGCCAGCAGTCCCCCGAATACACCTGGCTACACCTTC. Translating gives CASSPPNTPGYTF. The chain uses TRBV28 and TRBJ1-2; D ambiguous. The CDR3 is 13 residues long. The germline CDR1 and CDR2 sequences are MDHEN and SYDVKM. Deletions cut 5 bases from V and 7 bases from J, with 14 bases between.

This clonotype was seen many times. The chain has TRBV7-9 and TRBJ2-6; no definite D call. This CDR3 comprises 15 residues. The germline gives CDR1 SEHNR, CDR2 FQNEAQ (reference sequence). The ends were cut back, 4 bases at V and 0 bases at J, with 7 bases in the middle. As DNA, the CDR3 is TGTGCCAGCAGCTCCGTCCGCTCTGGGGCCAACGTCCTGACTTTC. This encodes CASSSVRSGANVLTF.

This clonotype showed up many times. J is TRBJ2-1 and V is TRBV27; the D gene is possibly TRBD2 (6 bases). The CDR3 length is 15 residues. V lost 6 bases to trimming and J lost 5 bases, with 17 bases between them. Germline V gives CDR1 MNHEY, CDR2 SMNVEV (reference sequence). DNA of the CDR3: TGTGCCAGCAGCCTCGGGGGTTGGCAAAACAATGAGCAGTTCTTC. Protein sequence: CASSLGGWQNNEQFF.

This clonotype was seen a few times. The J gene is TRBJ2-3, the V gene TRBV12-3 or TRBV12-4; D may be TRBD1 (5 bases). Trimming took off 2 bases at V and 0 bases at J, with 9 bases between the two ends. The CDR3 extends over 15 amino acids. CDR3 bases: TGTGCCAGCAGTTTACAGGCAGGGAGCACAGATACGCAGTATTTT. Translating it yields CASSLQAGSTDTQYF.

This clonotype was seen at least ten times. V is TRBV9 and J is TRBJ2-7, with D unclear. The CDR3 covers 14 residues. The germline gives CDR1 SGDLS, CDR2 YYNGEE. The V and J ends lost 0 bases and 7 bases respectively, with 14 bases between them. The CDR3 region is CASSVGPPIGEQYF. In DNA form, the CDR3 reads TGTGCCAGCAGCGTAGGGCCCCCAATCGGGGAGCAGTACTTC.

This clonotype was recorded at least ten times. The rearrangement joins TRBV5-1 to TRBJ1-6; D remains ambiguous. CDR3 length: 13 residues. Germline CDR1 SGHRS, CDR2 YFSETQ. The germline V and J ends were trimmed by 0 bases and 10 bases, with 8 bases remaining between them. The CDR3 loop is CASSLVGLSPLHF. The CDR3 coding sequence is TGCGCCAGCAGCTTGGTGGGGTTGTCACCCCTCCACTTT.

CDR3 DNA: TGTGCCAGCGGGGAGACGGGGAAACCCTCTGGGGCCAACGTCCTGACTTTC. Amino acids: CASGETGKPSGANVLTF. The rearrangement uses TRBV9 and TRBJ2-6; D is possibly TRBD2 (5 bases). Trimming cost V 7 bases and J 0 bases, with 17 bases left between them. Per germline, CDR1 SGDLS and CDR2 YYNGEE. The CDR3 extends over 17 amino acids.